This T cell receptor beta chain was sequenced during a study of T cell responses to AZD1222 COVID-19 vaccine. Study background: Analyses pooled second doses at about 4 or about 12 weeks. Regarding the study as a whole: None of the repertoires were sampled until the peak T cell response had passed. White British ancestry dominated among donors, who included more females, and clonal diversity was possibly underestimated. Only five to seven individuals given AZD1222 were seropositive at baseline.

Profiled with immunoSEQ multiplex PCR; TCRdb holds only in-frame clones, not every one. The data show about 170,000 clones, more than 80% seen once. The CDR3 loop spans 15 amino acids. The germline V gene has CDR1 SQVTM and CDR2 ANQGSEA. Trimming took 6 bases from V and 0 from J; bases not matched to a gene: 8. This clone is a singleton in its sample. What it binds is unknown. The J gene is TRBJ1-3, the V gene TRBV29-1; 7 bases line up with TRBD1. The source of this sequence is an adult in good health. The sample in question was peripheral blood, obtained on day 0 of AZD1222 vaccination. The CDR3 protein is CSVVGQATSGNTIYF. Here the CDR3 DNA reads TGCAGCGTGGTTGGACAGGCGACCTCTGGAAACACCATATATTTT.